These 20 T cell receptor beta chains came from one sample sequenced in a study of shared clonotypes between healthy human individuals. The data were produced by immunoSEQ multiplex PCR, yet TCRdb's version contains in-frame clones alone and is incomplete. This sample has over 2 million clones; roughly 96% occur once, and the top ten carry 0.13%. Sequenced input: naive CD4+ T cells sorted from blood. Regarding subset: CD45RA+ positively selected. These receptors were taken from a man aged 18 to 29 in good health.

This chain joins TRBV5-1 and TRBJ1-1; D is unresolved. Trimming took off 0 bases at V and 3 bases at J, with 12 bases between the two ends. Per the germline V gene, CDR1 is SGHRS and CDR2 is YFSETQ. The CDR3 length is 15 residues. CDR3 nucleotide sequence: TGCGCCAGCAGCTTGGCTCCTTTCACCTACACTGAAGCTTTCTTT. Translated: CASSLAPFTYTEAFF.

Note on this clone: Other DNA sequences in this specimen translate into the identical CDR3. The rearrangement joins TRBV18 to TRBJ2-7; D unclear. Germline V lookup: CDR1 KGHSH, CDR2 LQKENI. The CDR3 sequence is 13 residues long. Trimming cost V 3 bases and J 2 bases, with 8 bases left between them. CDR3 sequence: CASSPTGPYEQYF. CDR3 DNA: TGTGCCAGCTCACCTACGGGCCCCTACGAGCAGTACTTC.

This chain links TRBV7-8 with TRBJ2-7; TRBD1 is a possible D gene (5 bases). V was shortened by 5 bases and J by 4 bases, with 15 bases between the two germline ends. CDR1 is SGHVS and CDR2 is FQNEAQ in the germline V gene. The CDR3 has 14 residues. The CDR3 bases are TGTGCCAGCAGCCCTCGGGCAGACAGTTACGAGCAGTACTTC. It translates to CASSPRADSYEQYF.

The chain links TRBV5-1 to TRBJ2-1; D gene ambiguous. This CDR3 spans 16 amino acids. Germline CDR1 SGHRS, CDR2 YFSETQ. V was trimmed by 0 bases and J by 0 bases, leaving 10 bases between them. The CDR3 reads CASSLASVSSYNEQFF. Written as DNA, the CDR3 is TGCGCCAGCAGCTTGGCGAGCGTTAGCTCCTACAATGAGCAGTTCTTC.

This clone was detected only once. The V and J genes are TRBV9 and TRBJ2-7; D is possibly TRBD2 (5 bases). Trimming removed 4 bases at V and 6 bases at J, with 17 bases between. CDR1 and CDR2 from the germline V gene are SGDLS and YYNGEE. The CDR3 consists of 14 residues. The CDR3 nucleotides read TGTGCCAGCAGCCCTAGAGGGCAACTAAGCGAGCAGTACTTC. This sequence encodes CASSPRGQLSEQYF. The whole variable domain, remainder taken from reference TRBV9 and TRBJ2-7, is DSGVTQTPKHLITATGQRVTLRCSPRSGDLSVYWYQQSLDQGLQFLIQYYNGEERAKGNILERFSAQQFPDLHSELNLSSLELGDSALYFCASSPRGQLSEQYFGPGTRLTVT.

The chain is built from TRBV6-5 and TRBJ2-3; D possibly corresponds to TRBD1 (5 bases). Trimming stripped 9 bases from V and 0 bases from J, with 10 bases between. Germline V gene data show CDR1 as MNHEY and CDR2 as SVGAGI. The CDR3 length is 13 residues. CDR3 protein: CASRGSSTDTQYF. CDR3 DNA: TGTGCCAGTAGGGGTTCGAGCACAGATACGCAGTATTTT.

V usage is TRBV9 and J usage is TRBJ2-2, with TRBD2 matching 9 bases. This CDR3 is 16 amino acids long. CDR1 is SGDLS and CDR2 is YYNGEE in the germline V gene. V trimming: 0 bases; J trimming: 8 bases; junction bases outside the gene matches: 8. The CDR3 DNA sequence: TGTGCCAGCAGCGTAGTTAGCGGGAGAGTTTCAGGGGAGCTGTTTTTT. This sequence encodes CASSVVSGRVSGELFF.

V gene TRBV27 combines with J gene TRBJ2-7; perhaps TRBD1 as D (6 bases). Germline CDR1 is MNHEY and CDR2 is SMNVEV (reference sequence). The CDR3 is made up of 14 amino acids. Trimming took off 5 bases at V and 3 bases at J, with 14 bases between the two ends. The CDR3 reads CASSPGTTVYEQYF. The CDR3 DNA reads TGTGCCAGCAGTCCCGGGACAACGGTCTACGAGCAGTACTTC.

The chain recombines TRBV11-2 with TRBJ2-5; TRBD1 matches at 9 bases. The V and J ends lost 5 bases and 4 bases, in that order; junction bases with no gene match: 8. CDR3 length equals 15 residues. Germline V lookup: CDR1 SGHAT, CDR2 FQNNGV. The CDR3 DNA is TGTGCCAGCAGCATCAGGGGACAGGGCCTAGAGACCCAGTACTTC. Protein: CASSIRGQGLETQYF.

V gene TRBV28 combines with J gene TRBJ2-2, with D perhaps being TRBD1 or TRBD2 (6 bases each). CDR3 length: 16 amino acids. Germline assignment: CDR1 MDHEN and CDR2 SYDVKM. V was clipped by 8 bases and J by 0 bases, with 16 bases between them. CDR3 in DNA: TGTGCCAGCGCCGGTACGAGGGGGGCGAACACCGGGGAGCTGTTTTTT. Its protein product is CASAGTRGANTGELFF. The full variable domain, in which reference TRBV28 and TRBJ2-2 provide the parts outside the CDR3, is DVKVTQSSRYLVKRTGEKVFLECVQDMDHENMFWYRQDPGLGLRLIYFSYDVKMKEKGDIPEGYSVSREKKERFSLILESASTNQTSMYLCASAGTRGANTGELFFGEGSRLTVL.

The CDR3 sequence is CASSLDTNAMYF. The CDR3 DNA sequence: TGTGCCAGCAGCTTGGATACTAATGCAATGTATTTT. The chain links TRBV5-4 to TRBJ1-3; D is uncertain. V lost 0 bases, J lost 16 bases, and 14 bases lay in between. This CDR3 contains 12 residues. The V gene's germline CDR1 is SGHNT and CDR2 YYREEE (reference sequence).

This clone has more than one count but fewer than ten. The chain combines TRBV11-2 with TRBJ1-5; D possibly corresponds to TRBD1 (6 bases). CDR3 length: 14 residues. In germline, CDR1 is SGHAT, CDR2 FQNNGV. Trimming took 5 bases from V and 2 from J, leaving 10 bases between them. The CDR3 spells CASSPNRGNQPQHF. The CDR3 DNA reads TGTGCCAGCAGCCCGAACAGGGGCAATCAGCCCCAGCATTTT.

The V gene is TRBV4-1, the J gene TRBJ2-3, with 7 bases identical to TRBD1. Germline V gene data show CDR1 as MGHRA and CDR2 as YSYEKL. The CDR3 has 18 amino acids. Trimming at V came to 2 bases and at J to 1 base, leaving 12 bases not matched to a gene. In DNA form, the CDR3 reads TGCGCCAGCAGCCAACTCCCGGGACAGCGAAAGGGCACAGATACGCAGTATTTT. Residues: CASSQLPGQRKGTDTQYF.

This sequence joins TRBV19 and TRBJ2-7, with 7 bases aligning to TRBD1. Germline V gene lookup returns CDR1 LNHDA and CDR2 SQIVND (reference sequence). V gave up 4 bases and J gave up 3 bases; unmatched junction bases: 3. The CDR3 runs to 13 residues. CDR3: CASSTGQDYEQYF. As DNA, the CDR3 is TGTGCCAGTAGTACAGGACAGGACTACGAGCAGTACTTC.

The rearrangement links TRBV5-4 to TRBJ2-7; D might be TRBD1 (5 bases). The CDR3 has 15 residues. Germline CDR1 reads SGHNT; CDR2 reads YYREEE (reference sequence). Trimming shortened V by 2 bases and J by 0 bases, and 12 bases separated the two germline ends. The CDR3 here is CASSFRQSSSYEQYF. In DNA form, the CDR3 reads TGTGCCAGCAGCTTCAGACAGTCTAGCTCCTACGAGCAGTACTTC.

The rearrangement links TRBV7-3 to TRBJ2-4; 12 bases are shared with TRBD2. The germline V gene encodes CDR1 SGHTA and CDR2 FQGTGA. V gave up 5 bases and J gave up 6 bases; unmatched junction bases: 11. The length of the CDR3 is 17 residues. CDR3 region: CASSPEGGLAGTNIQYF. CDR3 bases: TGTGCCAGCAGCCCCGAGGGTGGACTAGCGGGAACAAACATTCAGTACTTC.

V is TRBV6-5 and J is TRBJ2-7, with a weak D call TRBD2 (5 bases). With 4 bases removed from V and 6 bases from J, the gap between germline ends came to 22 bases. Germline V gives CDR1 MNHEY, CDR2 SVGAGI. The CDR3 sequence is 16 residues long. In nucleotides, the CDR3 is TGTGCCAGCAGTTCCCGGGCGAAGTCGGGAAGCCCCGAGCAGTACTTC. Its translation: CASSSRAKSGSPEQYF.

Note on this clone: The same CDR3 arises from other DNA sequences in this sample as well. The gene calls are TRBV5-1 and TRBJ2-1, with 12 bases fitting TRBD2. The V and J ends lost 4 bases and 1 base, in that order; junction bases with no gene match: 3. CDR1 and CDR2 from the germline V gene are SGHRS and YFSETQ. The CDR3 runs to 16 residues. The chain's CDR3 is CASSTGLAGSYNEQFF. CDR3 DNA: TGCGCCAGCAGCACCGGACTAGCGGGATCCTACAATGAGCAGTTCTTC.

In its sample, this clone was seen once. Other DNA sequences from this sample encode an identical CDR3 as well. The rearrangement uses TRBV7-2 and TRBJ2-7; the D is unclear. Germline-derived CDR1 and CDR2 are SGHTA and FQGNSA. The CDR3 spans 13 residues. V lost 6 bases to trimming and J lost 1 base, with 10 bases between them. CDR3 region: CASRSTGSYEQYF. CDR3 DNA: TGTGCCAGCAGGTCGACGGGTTCCTACGAGCAGTACTTC.

The rearrangement links TRBV6-1 to TRBJ1-5, with 7 bases aligning to TRBD1. The germline V gene encodes CDR1 MNHNS and CDR2 SASEGT. This CDR3 spans 15 amino acids. V lost 6 bases to trimming and J lost 2 bases; unmatched junction nucleotides: 7. CDR3 sequence: CASRLQGIGNQPQHF. The CDR3, as DNA: TGTGCCAGCAGGTTACAGGGGATTGGCAATCAGCCCCAGCATTTT.